The 16 T cell receptor beta chains presented below share a single source sample, sequenced in a study of neurological immune-mediated disorders. TCRdb re-analysed the 5' RACE reads in MiXCR, keeping a single row per CDR3 protein. The table includes approximately 38,000 distinct CDR3 sequences, 2.5% detected once. Sequencing input: PBMCs. The receptors were sampled from a man aged 50-60 years with multiple sclerosis.

This clonotype has ten or more counts. This sequence joins TRBV3-1 and TRBJ2-3; a possible D gene is TRBD2 (5 bases). The CDR3 has 17 amino acids. Per the germline V gene, CDR1 is LGHDT and CDR2 is YNNKEL (reference sequence). Trimming pared 1 base from V and 3 bases from J, leaving 17 bases between. The CDR3 here is CASSQGFGVRATDTQYF. CDR3 bases: TGTGCCAGCAGCCAAGGCTTCGGGGTAAGAGCTACAGATACGCAGTATTTT.

This clonotype was recorded many times. The chain has TRBV7-2 and TRBJ2-7, with 7 bases identical to TRBD2. With V trimmed by 3 bases and J by 6 bases, 14 bases remained unmatched. From germline, CDR1 is SGHTA and CDR2 FQGNSA. The CDR3 consists of 16 residues. The CDR3 spells CASSFSFGGFTSEQYF. As DNA, the CDR3 is TGTGCCAGCAGCTTCTCCTTCGGGGGGTTTACCTCCGAGCAGTACTTC.

The table lists this clonotype with many counts. The chain joins TRBV5-5 to TRBJ2-3, with a weak D call TRBD2 (6 bases). Per germline, CDR1 SGHKS and CDR2 YYEKEE (reference sequence). Trimming stripped 1 base from V and 1 base from J, with 13 bases between. This CDR3 comprises 16 residues. The CDR3 nucleotides read TGTGCCAGCAGCTTGTATGGGGGGATCGGCACAGATACGCAGTATTTT. Its translation: CASSLYGGIGTDTQYF.

This clonotype was detected many times. The conserved phenylalanine or tryptophan normally closing the CDR3 is absent here, so this likely arose from a read error. The CDR3 here is CASSLPGQNIQYN. The CDR3 DNA is TGTGCCAGCAGTTTACCTGGGCAAAACATTCAGTACAAC. This chain connects TRBV12-3 or TRBV12-4 to TRBJ2-4, with unresolved D. With 2 bases removed from V and 5 bases from J, the gap between germline ends came to 7 bases. The CDR3 has 13 residues.

This clonotype is deemed medium-sized. V gene TRBV7-2 combines with J gene TRBJ2-2, with D perhaps TRBD1 (6 bases). The germline V gene has CDR1 SGHTA and CDR2 FQGNSA. The CDR3 extends over 14 amino acids. Between the trimmed V and J ends, which lost 6 bases and 4 bases, there was a span of 12 bases. CDR3 loop: CASRLDSSTGELFF. CDR3 nucleotide sequence: TGTGCCAGCAGACTGGACAGCAGCACCGGGGAGCTGTTTTTT.

The J gene is TRBJ2-3, the V gene TRBV12-3 or TRBV12-4; TRBD2 aligns across 9 bases. Trimming removed 3 bases from V and 1 base from J; junction bases left unmatched: 2. The CDR3 is made up of 15 amino acids. The CDR3, as DNA: TGTGCCAGCAGTTTTAGCGGGAGCGGCACAGATACGCAGTATTTT. It encodes CASSFSGSGTDTQYF.

This clonotype was seen ten or more times. V is TRBV7-2 and J is TRBJ2-4; D is uncertain. V dropped 5 bases and J dropped 6 bases, with 17 bases sitting between them. This CDR3 spans 15 amino acids. CDR1 SGHTA and CDR2 FQGNSA come from the germline V gene. In DNA form, the CDR3 reads TGTGCCAGCAGCCTCGCTTATGGGGTGGGAAACATTCAGTACTTC. This sequence encodes CASSLAYGVGNIQYF.

This clonotype was seen ten or more times. The chain uses TRBV3-1 and TRBJ2-7; perhaps TRBD1 as D (6 bases). This CDR3 spans 15 amino acids. The ends were cut back, 4 bases at V and 1 base at J, with 14 bases in the middle. The germline CDR1 and CDR2 sequences are LGHDT and YNNKEL (reference sequence). The CDR3: CASSRLGQISYEQYF. CDR3 DNA: TGTGCCAGCAGCCGACTCGGACAGATTTCCTACGAGCAGTACTTC.

On this clonotype itself: Its ends do not fully match the called genes, so a read error is possible. J is TRBJ1-5 and V is TRBV7-2; TRBD1 aligns across 8 bases. The germline V gene encodes CDR1 SGHTA and CDR2 FQGNSA. The CDR3 totals 16 residues. CDR3 DNA: TGTGCCAGCAGCTCTGGACAGGGCGGGGTGGATCAGCCCCAGAATTTT. It translates to CASSSGQGGVDQPQNF.

This clonotype has only a few counts. This sequence may be a read error, since a much larger clone differs from it by one base. This chain joins TRBV5-1 and TRBJ1-5; TRBD1 is a possible D gene (5 bases). The V gene's germline CDR1 is SGHRS and CDR2 YFSETQ. With 0 bases removed from V and 7 bases from J, the gap between germline ends came to 14 bases. CDR3 length equals 15 residues. The chain's CDR3 is CASSLVSGTGQPQHF. The CDR3 DNA sequence: TGCGCCAGCAGCTTGGTTTCAGGGACCGGACAGCCCCAGCATTTT.

There are many counts of this clonotype. The genes are TRBV6-5 and TRBJ2-2; 11 bases fit TRBD2. Losses at the gene ends were 7 bases for V and 8 bases for J; bases not matched to a gene: 6. In germline, CDR1 is MNHEY, CDR2 SVGAGI. CDR3 length: 14 residues. The CDR3 loop is CASTTSGETGELFF. CDR3 coding DNA: TGTGCCAGCACGACTAGCGGGGAAACTGGGGAGCTGTTTTTT.

This clonotype was recorded at least ten times. The rearrangement joins TRBV29-1 to TRBJ2-1; D remains ambiguous. Germline values: CDR1 SQVTM, CDR2 ANQGSEA. Deletions cut 0 bases from V and 3 bases from J, with 15 bases between. The CDR3 runs 16 residues. The CDR3 protein is CSVEDMVRPNYNEQFF. CDR3 DNA: TGCAGCGTTGAAGATATGGTCCGTCCCAACTACAATGAGCAGTTCTTC.

This clonotype was counted at least ten times. Germline and junction disagree at one end, which may indicate a read error. The chain employs TRBV7-7 and TRBJ1-6; perhaps TRBD1 as D (5 bases). The germline V gene encodes CDR1 SSHAT and CDR2 FNYEAQ (reference sequence). The CDR3 has 13 amino acids. CDR3 nucleotides: TGTGCTAGCAGCCCCAGGGAGGGTTCACCCCTCCACTTT. The encoded protein is CASSPREGSPLHF.

In this sample, this clonotype turned up many times. This chain connects TRBV4-3 to TRBJ2-7, with D possibly being TRBD1 or TRBD2 (5 bases each). The CDR3 spans 14 residues. Germline V lookup: CDR1 LGHNA, CDR2 YSLEER. Trimming left V 1 base short and J 4 bases short, with 11 bases between. The CDR3, as DNA: TGCGCCAGCAGCCAAGTGGGACGGATGTACGAGCAGTACTTC. Its translation: CASSQVGRMYEQYF.

At least ten counts were recorded for this clonotype. This chain connects TRBV18 to TRBJ1-2; the match to TRBD1 covers 7 bases. This CDR3 contains 15 residues. In germline, CDR1 is KGHSH, CDR2 LQKENI. V gave up 3 bases and J gave up 0 bases; unmatched junction bases: 4. In DNA form, the CDR3 reads TGTGCCAGCTCACCTAACAGGGGATCTAACTATGGCTACACCTTC. Translation: CASSPNRGSNYGYTF.

This clonotype was seen ten or more times. V usage is TRBV5-1 and J usage is TRBJ2-3; TRBD2 aligns across 8 bases. Trimming cost V 4 bases and J 6 bases; bases outside gene matches: 7. CDR1 and CDR2 from the germline V gene are SGHRS and YFSETQ. The CDR3 is 14 amino acids. CDR3 in amino acids: CASSRAGVTDTQYF. For the CDR3, the DNA is TGCGCCAGCAGCCGAGCGGGGGTGACCGATACGCAGTATTTT. Filled out from reference TRBV5-1 and TRBJ2-3, the complete variable domain reads KAGVTQTPRYLIKTRGQQVTLSCSPISGHRSVSWYQQTPGQGLQFLFEYFSETQRNKGNFPGRFSGRQFSNSRSEMNVSTLELGDSALYLCASSRAGVTDTQYFGPGTRLTVL.